Below are 22 T cell receptor beta chains sequenced from a single sample in a study of blood T cells in healthy people across ages. Alongside a J-beta primer mix, a sample-barcoded 5' primer served in a second PCR lasting about 7 to 11 cycles. In TCRdb, the 5' RACE reads were re-called with MiXCR into one record per CDR3 protein. The data contain 1.5 million to 2 million distinct CDR3 sequences, just under 50% of them singletons. The sample consisted of blood. These receptors originate from a woman in her thirties or forties in good health.

In its sample, this clonotype was seen a few times. The rearrangement uses TRBV11-2 and TRBJ2-5; tentative D call: TRBD1 (5 bases). This CDR3 region has 15 residues. V lost 2 bases and J lost 1, with 11 bases in between. Germline V CDR1 and CDR2: SGHAT, FQNNGV. The CDR3 nucleotides are TGTGCCAGCAGCTTATCCCCAGGGTCCCAAGAGACCCAGTACTTC. Translation: CASSLSPGSQETQYF.

This chain joins TRBV4-3 and TRBJ2-7; TRBD2 aligns across 7 bases. The CDR3 consists of 14 residues. Germline V gene sequence: CDR1 LGHNA, CDR2 YSLEER. Trimming cost V 1 base and J 6 bases; bases outside gene matches: 6. The CDR3 region is CASSQGREGCEQYF. CDR3 DNA sequence: TGCGCCAGCAGCCAAGGCAGGGAGGGCTGCGAGCAGTACTTC.

The CDR3 spells CASSQDGDNEKLFF. The CDR3 nucleotides are TGTGCCAGCAGCCAAGACGGCGATAATGAAAAACTGTTTTTT. V gene TRBV13 combines with J gene TRBJ1-4; D not resolved. CDR1 and CDR2 (germline): PRHDT, FYEKMQ (reference sequence). The CDR3 has 14 amino acids. V lost 5 bases and J lost 4, with 11 bases in between.

V usage is TRBV6-2 or TRBV6-3 and J usage is TRBJ2-3; 8 nucleotides line up with TRBD2. V shed 6 bases and J 1 base; nucleotides not matched to a gene: 9. CDR1 is MNHEY, CDR2 SVGEGT, per germline. The CDR3 spans 16 residues. Here the CDR3 DNA reads TGTGCCAGCAGCCGCGTTCGAGCGGGGGGCACAGATACGCAGTATTTT. Protein product: CASSRVRAGGTDTQYF.

V and J are TRBV29-1 and TRBJ1-2, with a tentative D call TRBD1 (6 bases). The V gene's germline CDR1 is SQVTM and CDR2 ANQGSEA. V was cut by 0 bases and J by 3 bases, with 17 bases left in between. The CDR3 consists of 16 residues. The CDR3 DNA follows: TGCAGCGTTGAAGATCCAGGGGCGCGTGACGACTATGGCTACACCTTC. Residues: CSVEDPGARDDYGYTF. The variable domain in full, completed from reference TRBV29-1 and TRBJ1-2, reads SAVISQKPSRDICQRGTSLTIQCQVDSQVTMMFWYRQQPGQSLTLIATANQGSEATYESGFVIDKFPISRPNLTFSTLTVSNMSPEDSSIYLCSVEDPGARDDYGYTFGSGTRLTVV.

J is TRBJ2-3 and V is TRBV20-1; 9 bases line up with TRBD1. The CDR3 is made up of 16 amino acids. Germline V gene lookup returns CDR1 DFQATT and CDR2 SNEGSKA (reference sequence). V was pared by 5 bases and J by 2 bases, with 11 bases of the junction left unmatched. As DNA, the CDR3 is TGCAGTGCTCTCCCCCCGGGACAGGGATACACAGATACGCAGTATTTT. Translating it yields CSALPPGQGYTDTQYF.

This clonotype was counted a few times. The chain uses TRBV5-1 and TRBJ2-6; TRBD1 agrees at 7 bases. Germline V gives CDR1 SGHRS, CDR2 YFSETQ. The CDR3 sequence is 17 residues long. V shed 4 bases, J shed 3 bases, and the junction held 10 bases outside the gene matches. The DNA for the CDR3 is TGCGCCAGCAGCCTTGGCCCAGGGGGATTTGGGGCCAACGTCCTGACTTTC. Translating gives CASSLGPGGFGANVLTF.

The chain carries TRBV5-1 and TRBJ2-3, with D possibly TRBD1 on 6 matching bases. The CDR3 extends over 15 amino acids. The germline V gene encodes CDR1 SGHRS and CDR2 YFSETQ. Trimming removed 5 bases from V and 4 bases from J, with 17 bases in between. CDR3: CASRNGQTLADTQYF. The CDR3 bases are TGCGCCAGCAGAAACGGACAGACCCTGGCAGATACGCAGTATTTT. The full variable domain, in which reference TRBV5-1 and TRBJ2-3 provide the parts outside the CDR3, is KAGVTQTPRYLIKTRGQQVTLSCSPISGHRSVSWYQQTPGQGLQFLFEYFSETQRNKGNFPGRFSGRQFSNSRSEMNVSTLELGDSALYLCASRNGQTLADTQYFGPGTRLTVL.

This chain uses TRBV29-1 with TRBJ1-2, with 8 nucleotides matching TRBD1. The V segment lost 2 bases and the J segment 4 bases; nucleotides outside the gene matches: 6. Germline V gene lookup returns CDR1 SQVTM and CDR2 ANQGSEA. The CDR3 extends over 14 amino acids. The CDR3 DNA is TGCAGCGTTGAAACGGGACAGGACCTCTATGGCTACACCTTC. It yields the protein CSVETGQDLYGYTF.

This clonotype was counted only a few times. V is TRBV12-3 or TRBV12-4 and J is TRBJ1-2; the D gene is possibly TRBD1 (6 bases). The CDR3 contains 14 residues. The germline V and J ends were trimmed by 5 bases and 8 bases, with 18 bases remaining between them. In nucleotides, the CDR3 is TGTGCCAGCAGTCCCTCGGGGGGCGCACGGGGCTACACCTTC. This encodes CASSPSGGARGYTF.

V usage is TRBV18 and J usage is TRBJ2-3, with D perhaps matching TRBD1 (6 bases). V was cut by 2 bases and J by 2 bases, with 14 bases left in between. Germline CDR1 reads KGHSH; CDR2 reads LQKENI. CDR3 size: 16 residues. The CDR3, as DNA: TGTGCCAGCTCACCAGGGGTGGGGGCGAACACAGATACGCAGTATTTT. Its translation: CASSPGVGANTDTQYF.

This clonotype was observed many times. This chain links TRBV7-8 with TRBJ2-5; 11 nucleotides agree with TRBD1. There are 15 residues in the CDR3. J lost 5 bases, V lost 3 bases, and 5 bases had no gene match. Germline assignment: CDR1 SGHVS and CDR2 FQNEAQ. CDR3 amino acids: CASSFRTGGAETQYF. In nucleotides, the CDR3 is TGTGCCAGCAGCTTCCGGACAGGGGGCGCGGAGACCCAGTACTTC.

As regards this clonotype: This may stem from a read error, because a much larger clone lies one nucleotide away. V usage is TRBV29-1 and J usage is TRBJ2-1; TRBD2 might be the D (5 bases). Per the germline V gene, CDR1 is SQVTM and CDR2 is ANQGSEA. Trimming removed 8 bases from V and 5 bases from J, with 13 bases in between. CDR3 size: 12 residues. CDR3 loop: CSLGVPNNEQFF. The CDR3 nucleotides read TGCAGCCTGGGAGTTCCAAACAATGAGCAGTTCTTC.

The chain joins TRBV4-2 to TRBJ1-1; no reliable D call. Trimming left V 2 bases short and J 1 base short, with 11 bases between. The CDR3 is 15 amino acids. CDR1 is LGHNA, CDR2 YNFKEQ, per germline. The CDR3 sequence: CASSQSTGENTEAFF. DNA of the CDR3: TGTGCCAGCAGCCAATCGACGGGAGAGAACACTGAAGCTTTCTTT.

This clonotype has just a few counts. This chain joins TRBV12-3 or TRBV12-4 and TRBJ2-3, with a possible D match to TRBD2 (5 bases). V lost 6 bases and J 2 bases, leaving 12 bases between the germline ends. This CDR3 comprises 14 residues. The DNA for the CDR3 is TGTGCCAGCAGAATCCGGGGAGCCACAGATACGCAGTATTTT. Translation gives CASRIRGATDTQYF.

This clonotype was recorded a few times. This chain links TRBV10-3 with TRBJ2-1; TRBD2 matches at 9 bases. The germline CDR1 and CDR2 sequences are ENHRY and SYGVKD. Trimming took 4 bases from V and 4 from J; bases not matched to a gene: 5. This CDR3 contains 15 residues. As DNA, the CDR3 is TGTGCCATCAGTGCGGCTAGCGGGGCTTACAATGAGCAGTTCTTC. Its protein is CAISAASGAYNEQFF.

With respect to this clonotype: Its ends do not fully match the called genes, so a read error is possible. This chain links TRBV12-3 or TRBV12-4 with TRBJ2-3, with 7 bases that match TRBD2. The CDR3 extends over 14 amino acids. The CDR3, as DNA: TGTGCCAGCTACCTGGGGGGGACCACAGATATGCAGTATTTT. Its translation: CASYLGGTTDMQYF.

This clonotype was seen only a few times. The chain links TRBV28 to TRBJ2-5, with 9 bases that match TRBD2. The germline V gene has CDR1 MDHEN and CDR2 SYDVKM. This CDR3 is 18 amino acids long. Germline trimming cut 1 base from V and 3 bases from J; bases unmatched to any gene: 12. CDR3 sequence: CASSLFMESGLAEETQYF. The CDR3 DNA follows: TGTGCCAGCAGTTTATTTATGGAATCGGGACTAGCAGAAGAGACCCAGTACTTC.

The chain couples TRBV7-2 to TRBJ2-5; 8 bases are shared with TRBD1. The CDR3 runs to 15 residues. V shed 3 bases and J 5 bases; nucleotides not matched to a gene: 8. Germline CDR1 is SGHTA and CDR2 is FQGNSA. CDR3 region: CASSFRTGIRETQYF. CDR3 in DNA: TGTGCCAGCAGCTTTCGGACAGGGATTCGGGAGACCCAGTACTTC. The whole variable domain, remainder taken from reference TRBV7-2 and TRBJ2-5, is GAGVSQSPSNKVTEKGKDVELRCDPISGHTALYWYRQSLGQGLEFLIYFQGNSAPDKSGLPSDRFSAERTGGSVSTLTIQRTQQEDSAVYLCASSFRTGIRETQYFGPGTRLLVL.

The CDR3 DNA follows: TGTGCCAGCAGCCAATCCTTTAGCGGGGGCACAGATACGCAGTATTTT. Amino acid sequence: CASSQSFSGGTDTQYF. The rearrangement links TRBV4-2 to TRBJ2-3; 8 bases are a match to TRBD2. This CDR3 has 16 residues. The trim removed 2 bases at V and 1 base at J, leaving 5 bases unmatched. Looked up from germline, CDR1 is LGHNA and CDR2 is YNFKEQ.

The V and J genes are TRBV20-1 and TRBJ1-2, with 7 bases lining up with TRBD1. The CDR3 loop spans 15 amino acids. CDR1 is DFQATT, CDR2 SNEGSKA, per germline (reference sequence). The V gene end was trimmed by 0 bases and the J gene end by 9 bases; junction bases not matched to a gene: 13. CDR3 in DNA: TGCAGTGCTAGAGATCGGGGGGCCCCAGGGGGTAGCTACACCTTC. Protein: CSARDRGAPGGSYTF.

This rearrangement joins TRBV6-2 or TRBV6-3 to TRBJ2-5, with 14 bases matching TRBD2. Germline values: CDR1 MNHEY, CDR2 SVGEGT. Germline trimming cut 4 bases from V and 1 base from J; bases unmatched to any gene: 5. The CDR3 is 17 residues long. CDR3 protein: CASSFTGLAGGQETQYF. The DNA for the CDR3 is TGTGCCAGCAGTTTTACTGGACTAGCGGGGGGCCAAGAGACCCAGTACTTC.